The clone carrying this T cell receptor beta chain was detected a few times. These data are taken from a study of memory CD4+ T cells and cytomegalovirus serostatus. This table comes from immunoSEQ multiplex PCR, and its TCRdb copy is limited to in-frame clones, with some not included. The sample yields 70,000 to 90,000 clones, about 73% seen once. The CDR3 is 17 amino acids. The ends lost 4 bases at V and 6 bases at J; junction bases unmatched: 13. Per the germline V gene, CDR1 is SEHNR and CDR2 is FQNEAQ (reference sequence). The sort gate was single viable CD3+CD4+CD8-CD45RO+ cells for memory CD4+ T cells.

The genes are TRBV7-9 and TRBJ1-2; 11 nucleotides align to TRBD1. The clonotype originates from an adult in good health and CMV-seropositive. Sequenced sample: memory CD4+ T cells from blood. CDR3 coding DNA: TGTGCCAGCAGCTCTTGGGACAGGGGGTTGACAGGCGATGGCTACACCTTC. This gives the protein CASSSWDRGLTGDGYTF.